The 17 T cell receptor beta chains below all came from one sample that was sequenced in a study of blood T cell repertoires in COVID-19 (TCRdb year 2020). To prepare the library, the immunoSEQ multiplex PCR assay was applied. TCRdb mirrors the immuneACCESS table, restricted to in-frame sequences. Some clones are absent from its copies; in checked studies, under half trace to an unresolved V gene, and the reason for the others is unknown. For this sample the table gives 250,000 to 300,000 clones, of which roughly 92% were detected only once. The ten largest clones represent around 2.2% of the sample. Sequencing was done on a sample of peripheral blood. The receptors come from a woman younger than 45 with COVID-19, enrolled during active disease.

In its sample, this clone was seen once. V usage is TRBV5-8 and J usage is TRBJ1-6; 7 bases are shared with TRBD1. This CDR3 has 14 amino acids. Unmatched junction bases numbered 8, after V lost 4 bases and J lost 10 bases. Germline lookup yields CDR1 SGHTS and CDR2 YDEGEE. CDR3 sequence reads: CASSVIRQGSPLHF. CDR3 DNA: TGTGCCAGCAGCGTGATAAGACAGGGCTCACCCCTCCACTTT.

This clone was seen ten or more times. V usage is TRBV5-1 and J usage is TRBJ2-7, with D possibly being TRBD1 (6 bases). Germline loops: CDR1 SGHRS, CDR2 YFSETQ. Trimming cost V 0 bases and J 1 base, with 8 bases left between them. This CDR3 is 14 amino acids long. CDR3 loop: CASSLGTVSYEQYF. The CDR3 DNA reads as TGCGCCAGCAGCTTGGGGACAGTTTCCTACGAGCAGTACTTC.

This chain connects TRBV6-5 to TRBJ2-1; D unclear. Trimming took 2 bases from V and 5 from J, leaving 10 bases between them. The germline CDR1 and CDR2 sequences are MNHEY and SVGAGI. The CDR3 has 14 residues. As DNA, the CDR3 is TGTGCCAGCAGTTACGGGCAGATAGACAATGAGCAGTTCTTC. Translated, it gives CASSYGQIDNEQFF.

The V call is TRBV19, the J call TRBJ1-6; D unclear. The CDR3 is 15 amino acids. Germline CDR1 is LNHDA and CDR2 is SQIVND (reference sequence). The V gene lost 8 bases and the J gene lost 7 bases, with 18 bases spanning the gap. CDR3 region: CASRQSGYGNSPLHF. The CDR3, as DNA: TGTGCCAGTCGTCAGTCGGGTTACGGGAATTCACCCCTCCACTTT. Full variable domain (outside the CDR3, taken from reference TRBV19 and TRBJ1-6): DGGITQSPKYLFRKEGQNVTLSCEQNLNHDAMYWYRQDPGQGLRLIYYSQIVNDFQKGDIAEGYSVSREKKESFPLTVTSAQKNPTAFYLCASRQSGYGNSPLHFGNGTRLTVT.

V usage is TRBV5-1 and J usage is TRBJ2-1; 7 bases match TRBD2. The CDR3 extends over 15 amino acids. CDR1 is SGHRS and CDR2 is YFSETQ in the germline V gene. With V trimmed by 3 bases and J by 0 bases, 3 bases remained unmatched. CDR3 sequence: CASSSGEGSYNEQFF. The CDR3 DNA reads TGCGCCAGCAGCTCCGGGGAGGGCTCCTACAATGAGCAGTTCTTC.

The rearrangement links TRBV2 to TRBJ1-5; D gene ambiguous. With 8 bases removed from V and 0 bases from J, the gap between germline ends came to 11 bases. Germline V CDR1 and CDR2: SNHLY, FYNNEI. The CDR3 is 14 amino acids. CDR3 region: CASASEHSNQPQHF. CDR3 nucleotide sequence: TGTGCCAGCGCCTCGGAGCATAGCAATCAGCCCCAGCATTTT.

The V gene is TRBV29-1, the J gene TRBJ1-1; 9 bases are a match to TRBD1. This CDR3 contains 12 residues. Losses at the gene ends were 6 bases for V and 7 bases for J; bases not matched to a gene: 6. The germline V gene encodes CDR1 SQVTM and CDR2 ANQGSEA. The CDR3 DNA reads TGCAGCGTCCTACCGGGACAGGGTGAAGCTTTCTTT. Translating it yields CSVLPGQGEAFF.

The chain links TRBV28 to TRBJ2-1; a weak D match, TRBD1 (6 bases). V was pared by 3 bases and J by 4 bases, with 13 bases between. The length of the CDR3 is 15 residues. In germline, CDR1 is MDHEN, CDR2 SYDVKM. The CDR3: CASSLSQGTYNEQFF. The CDR3 coding sequence is TGTGCCAGCAGTTTGAGCCAGGGGACATACAATGAGCAGTTCTTC.

This chain links TRBV5-1 with TRBJ2-3; 10 positions match TRBD2. Germline assignment: CDR1 SGHRS and CDR2 YFSETQ. Trimming cost V 3 bases and J 4 bases; bases outside gene matches: 5. This CDR3 is built from 15 residues. The CDR3 bases are TGCGCCAGCAGCTGGACTAGCGGAGGCGCAGATACGCAGTATTTT. Residues: CASSWTSGGADTQYF.

This clone was detected once. The chain is built from TRBV2 and TRBJ1-2; TRBD1 might be the D (6 bases). Per germline, CDR1 SNHLY and CDR2 FYNNEI. CDR3 length: 15 residues. V lost 3 bases and J lost 7, with 18 bases in between. CDR3 sequence (DNA): TGTGCCAGCAGTGACCGACTGACAGGAAGGGGTGGCTACACCTTC. This translates into CASSDRLTGRGGYTF.

This chain links TRBV3-1 (or the pseudogene TRBV3-2) with TRBJ2-2; TRBD1 agrees at 7 bases. The CDR3 is 17 amino acids. From germline, CDR1 is LGHDT and CDR2 YNNKEL (reference sequence). The ends lost 4 bases at V and 1 base at J; junction bases unmatched: 9. The CDR3, as DNA: TGTGCCAGCAGCCTGAGAACCGGGACAGTGAACACCGGGGAGCTGTTTTTT. It specifies CASSLRTGTVNTGELFF.

This chain uses TRBV5-1 with TRBJ1-6; D may be TRBD1 (5 bases). Germline values: CDR1 SGHRS, CDR2 YFSETQ. Trimming took 2 bases from V and 7 from J, leaving 10 bases between them. CDR3 length equals 14 residues. The CDR3 DNA is TGCGCCAGCAGCTTACAGGATGGCAATTCACCCCTCCACTTT. Its translation is CASSLQDGNSPLHF.

The rearrangement uses TRBV6-5 and TRBJ1-1; 10 nucleotides line up with TRBD1. With 6 bases clipped from V and 3 bases from J, the junction kept 7 bases outside the gene matches. Germline V gives CDR1 MNHEY, CDR2 SVGAGI. The CDR3 runs to 15 residues. Here the CDR3 reads CASSLGQGGYTEAFF. The CDR3 nucleotides read TGTGCCAGCAGCTTAGGACAGGGGGGGTACACTGAAGCTTTCTTT.

This chain uses TRBV2 with TRBJ2-1; 7 bases line up with TRBD2. CDR3 length: 12 amino acids. The V gene end was trimmed by 11 bases and the J gene end by 5 bases; junction bases not matched to a gene: 6. Germline CDR1 is SNHLY and CDR2 is FYNNEI. The CDR3 DNA is TGTGCCGGAGCGGGATTGGACAATGAGCAGTTCTTC. This encodes CAGAGLDNEQFF.

This chain joins TRBV5-1 and TRBJ1-2; 7 bases map to TRBD1. Per germline, CDR1 SGHRS and CDR2 YFSETQ. This CDR3 region has 15 residues. J was trimmed by 3 bases and V by 0 bases; bases with no gene match: 5. As DNA, the CDR3 is TGCGCCAGCAGCTTGGCCGGACAGGTACACTATGGCTACACCTTC. It yields the protein CASSLAGQVHYGYTF.

The V and J genes are TRBV19 and TRBJ1-1; D gene unclear. V was clipped by 5 bases and J by 10 bases, with 17 bases between them. Germline lookup yields CDR1 LNHDA and CDR2 SQIVND (reference sequence). This CDR3 contains 13 residues. This CDR3 is CASSFEGGGGAFF. The CDR3 DNA reads TGTGCCAGTAGTTTTGAGGGCGGAGGCGGAGCTTTCTTT.

The chain joins TRBV12-3 or TRBV12-4 to TRBJ2-7; D is undetermined. This CDR3 region has 13 residues. Between the trimmed V and J ends, which lost 6 bases and 0 bases, there was a span of 9 bases. CDR3 DNA: TGTGCCAGCAGCCGCGGCAGCTCCTACGAGCAGTACTTC. Encoded protein: CASSRGSSYEQYF.